A selection of T cell receptor beta chains follows, all from one sample in a study of CD8 T cells in ankylosing spondylitis. TCRdb reprocessed the 5' RACE reads with MiXCR, giving one entry per CDR3 protein. Of about 130,000 distinct CDR3 sequences in the sample, about 6.5% were seen once. The sequenced material came from blood, either unsorted or a sorted T cell fraction (not recorded which). These receptors were collected from a male donor with ankylosing spondylitis or in good health (not recorded which). Each CDR3 is given with its conserved first and last residue. The D gene is left open where the match is weak. A clone size is listed for some rows: how often the clone was seen (once, few, many), or a class if it is expanded.

CDR3nt	CDR3aa	len	v_gene	j_gene	abundance	d_gene
TGTGCCAGCAGCTCACTAGGGGAGACCCAGTACTTC	CASSSLGETQYF	12	TRBV12-3/TRBV12-4	TRBJ2-5	many	-
TGCTGTGCTAGAGATATTTCAAGGGACAGGGGGGATCACCCCCAGCATTTT	CCARDISRDRGDHPQHF	17	TRBV20-1	TRBJ1-5	-	TRBD1
TGTGCCAGCAGCTTAGCGGGAAGGAACACCGGGGAGCTGTTTTTT	CASSLAGRNTGELFF	15	TRBV11-2	TRBJ2-2	many	-
TGCGCCAGCACGGGGCACAGCTCCTACAATGAGCAGTTCTTC	CASTGHSSYNEQFF	14	TRBV5-1	TRBJ2-1	few	-
TGCGCCAGCAGTTTGGGACAAGTGGAAACCGGGGAGCTGTTTTTT	CASSLGQVETGELFF	15	TRBV5-1	TRBJ2-2	many	-
TGTGCCAGCAGCCTCACGACAGGGCAACGATCACCCCTCCACTTT	CASSLTTGQRSPLHF	15	TRBV7-2	TRBJ1-6	many	TRBD1
TGCGCCAGCAGCTCGGAGGCGGTTTCCTACGAGCAGTACTTC	CASSSEAVSYEQYF	14	TRBV5-1	TRBJ2-7	many	-
TGTGCCACCGAGGGATTGACCGGGGAGCTGTTTTTT	CATEGLTGELFF	12	TRBV28	TRBJ2-2	many	-
TGTGCCACCAGCAGAGGCAGGGACTACGAGCAGTACTTC	CATSRGRDYEQYF	13	TRBV15	TRBJ2-7	few	-
TGTGCCAGCAGCCTCGACAGGACTAGGGCAATCAATGAGCAGTTCTTC	CASSLDRTRAINEQFF	16	TRBV4-2	TRBJ2-1	-	-
TGTGCCAGCAGCCCCGGGAATGAGCAGTTCTTC	CASSPGNEQFF	11	TRBV7-6	TRBJ2-1	many	-
TGCGCCAGCAGCCGGCTCGGACTAGCGAACACCGGGGAGCTGTTTTTT	CASSRLGLANTGELFF	16	TRBV5-1	TRBJ2-2	many	TRBD2
TGTGCCAGCAGCGACAGGGTAGTAAGTCAGCCCCAGCATTTT	CASSDRVVSQPQHF	14	TRBV28	TRBJ1-5	many	TRBD1
TGCGCCAGCAGCCAAGGCCCAGCCAAATACACAGATACGCAGTATTTT	CASSQGPAKYTDTQYF	16	TRBV4-1	TRBJ2-3	many	-
TGCAGTGCTAGACAAAATAACTATGGCTACACCTTC	CSARQNNYGYTF	12	TRBV20-1	TRBJ1-2	many	-
TGTGCCAGCAGTTTCTCTTTCTCCGGGATTTATCTGACCGGGGAGCTGTTTTTT	CASSFSFSGIYLTGELFF	18	TRBV12-3/TRBV12-4	TRBJ2-2	many	-
TGCAGTGCTACTCTCTTGAGAGCTTTCTTT	CSATLLRAFF	10	TRBV20-1	TRBJ1-1	many	-
TGTGCCAGCTCACCAATCCGCGACGCAGAGACCCAGTACTTC	CASSPIRDAETQYF	14	TRBV18	TRBJ2-5	many	-
TGTGCCAGCAGCTTGACACCGAGAGGGGGGAACGAGCAGTACTTC	CASSLTPRGGNEQYF	15	TRBV5-5	TRBJ2-7	many	-
TGTGCCAGCAGCAGGCTAGCGGAAACTTACAATGAGCAGTTCTTC	CASSRLAETYNEQFF	15	TRBV7-6	TRBJ2-1	-	TRBD2
TGCAGTGCTTTCCTAGCGGGGCTGAACACCGGGGAGCTGTTTTTT	CSAFLAGLNTGELFF	15	TRBV20-1	TRBJ2-2	many	TRBD2
TGTGCCAGCAGCCCCACCTTTAGACGGATTAATGAAAAACTGTTTTTT	CASSPTFRRINEKLFF	16	TRBV7-2	TRBJ1-4	many	-